Following are 30 T cell receptor beta chains from one sample sequenced in a study of T cells in localized non-small cell lung cancer. Here immunoSEQ multiplex PCR was the method, and the copy in TCRdb shows in-frame clones only, minus some. The table includes around 19,000 clones, 83% detected once. Sequencing was performed on peripheral blood, taken before any cancer treatment. The receptors come from a male donor aged 60 or older with stage III lung adenocarcinoma.

The chain carries TRBV10-3 and TRBJ1-2, with D perhaps matching TRBD1 (5 bases). The CDR3 length is 16 residues. Trimming took 4 bases from V and 8 from J, leaving 23 bases between them. CDR1 and CDR2 (germline): ENHRY, SYGVKD. Written as DNA, the CDR3 is TGTGCCATCAGTGCGAGCAGGGTCGGAACGGTGAGAGGCTACACCTTC. It encodes CAISASRVGTVRGYTF.

A remark on this clone: This CDR3 is also generated by other DNA sequences in the sample. The chain uses TRBV11-2 and TRBJ2-5; D remains unclear. Trimming stripped 1 base from V and 2 bases from J, with 11 bases between. The CDR3 consists of 15 residues. Germline CDR1 and CDR2: SGHAT and FQNNGV. CDR3 sequence (DNA): TGTGCCAGCAGCTTAGGTTCCAGCTTGCAAGAGACCCAGTACTTC. This translates into CASSLGSSLQETQYF. Combining the CDR3 with reference TRBV11-2 and TRBJ2-5 gives the whole variable domain EAGVAQSPRYKIIEKRQSVAFWCNPISGHATLYWYQQILGQGPKLLIQFQNNGVVDDSQLPKDRFSAERLKGVDSTLKIQPAKLEDSAVYLCASSLGSSLQETQYFGPGTRLLVL.

This clone was recorded once. The J gene is TRBJ2-1, the V gene TRBV13; 10 nucleotides align to TRBD1. V was clipped by 5 bases and J by 12 bases; unmatched bases: 13. This CDR3 is built from 15 residues. CDR1 PRHDT and CDR2 FYEKMQ come from the germline V gene (reference sequence). CDR3 coding DNA: TGTGCCAGCAGCGTGGGACAGGGGTCCTATAAAGGGCAGTTCTTC. Translating it yields CASSVGQGSYKGQFF.

This sequence joins TRBV11-3 and TRBJ1-1, with 10 bases fitting TRBD1. Germline V gene data show CDR1 as SGHNT and CDR2 as YENEEA. J was trimmed by 4 bases and V by 3 bases; bases with no gene match: 5. CDR3 length: 15 residues. CDR3 sequence (DNA): TGTGCCAGCAGCTTGACAGGGGGCGCGGGCACTGAAGCTTTCTTT. The encoded protein is CASSLTGGAGTEAFF.

A single count supports this clone. The chain is built from TRBV5-1 and TRBJ2-2, with 10 bases lining up with TRBD1. The germline gives CDR1 SGHRS, CDR2 YFSETQ. This CDR3 is 17 amino acids long. V was clipped by 0 bases and J by 5 bases; unmatched bases: 7. The CDR3 loop is CASSLAGTGAGTGELFF. CDR3 nucleotide sequence: TGCGCCAGCAGCTTGGCTGGGACAGGGGCTGGAACCGGGGAGCTGTTTTTT.

CDR3 DNA: TGTGCCAGCAGTTTTGGTGCCAATCAGCCCCAGCATTTT. This encodes CASSFGANQPQHF. V is TRBV27 and J is TRBJ1-5; D gene unclear. This CDR3 contains 13 residues. Germline V gives CDR1 MNHEY, CDR2 SMNVEV (reference sequence). V lost 3 bases to trimming and J lost 3 bases, with 6 bases between them.

The rearrangement joins TRBV6-1 to TRBJ2-5, with a possible D match to TRBD2 (6 bases). Deletions cut 9 bases from V and 2 bases from J, with 16 bases between. Germline V gene sequence: CDR1 MNHNS, CDR2 SASEGT. The CDR3 has 14 amino acids. CDR3 nucleotide sequence: TGTGCCAGTCGAGTCACGGGAGCACAAGAGACCCAGTACTTC. Amino acids: CASRVTGAQETQYF.

The chain couples TRBV7-2 to TRBJ2-2, with 8 bases identical to TRBD1. Germline V CDR1 and CDR2: SGHTA, FQGNSA. The CDR3 extends over 15 amino acids. The V gene end was trimmed by 4 bases and the J gene end by 4 bases; junction bases not matched to a gene: 5. CDR3 sequence: CASSSRTGSTGELFF. Here the CDR3 DNA reads TGTGCCAGCAGCTCGCGGACAGGGAGCACCGGGGAGCTGTTTTTT. Using reference TRBV7-2 and TRBJ2-2 for the parts outside the CDR3, the full variable domain is GAGVSQSPSNKVTEKGKDVELRCDPISGHTALYWYRQSLGQGLEFLIYFQGNSAPDKSGLPSDRFSAERTGGSVSTLTIQRTQQEDSAVYLCASSSRTGSTGELFFGEGSRLTVL.

This sequence joins TRBV19 and TRBJ1-3; 8 bases map to TRBD1. Germline CDR1 and CDR2: LNHDA and SQIVND (reference sequence). CDR3 length: 19 residues. Trimming removed 5 bases from V and 0 bases from J; junction bases left unmatched: 15. The CDR3 sequence: CASSFRTGLESISGNTIYF. CDR3 bases: TGTGCCAGTAGTTTCCGGACAGGGTTAGAAAGCATCTCTGGAAACACCATATATTTT.

The chain links TRBV5-1 to TRBJ2-3, with TRBD1 matching over 7 bases. V was clipped by 4 bases and J by 2 bases; unmatched bases: 4. In germline, CDR1 is SGHRS, CDR2 YFSETQ. CDR3 length equals 14 residues. Here the CDR3 reads CASSPGTVTDTQYF. In DNA, the CDR3 is TGCGCCAGCAGCCCCGGGACAGTCACAGATACGCAGTATTTT.

The rearrangement links TRBV5-1 to TRBJ1-1; D is uncertain. Deletions cut 3 bases from V and 6 bases from J, with 21 bases between. The CDR3 is 16 residues long. Germline V lookup: CDR1 SGHRS, CDR2 YFSETQ. The CDR3 loop reads CASSSGSSRTLAEAFF. In nucleotides, the CDR3 is TGCGCCAGCAGCTCTGGGAGCTCACGCACTCTCGCTGAAGCTTTCTTT.

This sequence joins TRBV5-1 and TRBJ1-2; no clear D. Trimming cost V 0 bases and J 7 bases, with 10 bases left between them. Germline V gene lookup returns CDR1 SGHRS and CDR2 YFSETQ. The CDR3 consists of 13 residues. CDR3 amino acids: CASSLDGLTGYTF. The CDR3 coding sequence is TGCGCCAGCAGCTTGGACGGGCTCACTGGCTACACCTTC.

The chain recombines TRBV27 with TRBJ2-3; no reliable D call. The CDR3 has 14 amino acids. Germline CDR1 MNHEY, CDR2 SMNVEV (reference sequence). V lost 10 bases and J lost 2, with 16 bases in between. The CDR3 loop reads CANTYPPPTDTQYF. The CDR3, as DNA: TGTGCCAACACGTACCCCCCGCCCACAGATACGCAGTATTTT.

This clone has more than one count but fewer than ten. The chain has TRBV7-9 and TRBJ2-7; 8 nucleotides align to TRBD1. Germline CDR1 and CDR2: SEHNR and FQNEAQ (reference sequence). The CDR3 length is 13 residues. Trimming at V came to 5 bases and at J to 7 bases, leaving 7 bases not matched to a gene. CDR3 amino acids: CASSPWTGLEQYF. CDR3 nucleotide sequence: TGTGCCAGCAGCCCCTGGACAGGGTTGGAGCAGTACTTC.

The chain has TRBV19 and TRBJ1-2, with D perhaps TRBD1 (6 bases). CDR1 LNHDA and CDR2 SQIVND come from the germline V gene (reference sequence). Trimming took 6 bases from V and 0 from J, leaving 17 bases between them. The CDR3 length is 16 residues. Here the CDR3 DNA reads TGTGCCAGTAGGCCTGCCGGGGGGGCAGCTAACTATGGCTACACCTTC. Protein product: CASRPAGGAANYGYTF.

The genes are TRBV10-3 and TRBJ1-1; no firm D call. Trimming stripped 4 bases from V and 1 base from J, with 10 bases between. CDR1 ENHRY and CDR2 SYGVKD come from the germline V gene. This CDR3 has 14 amino acids. The CDR3 sequence is CAISAGGSNTEAFF. Here the CDR3 DNA reads TGTGCCATCAGTGCGGGCGGATCGAACACTGAAGCTTTCTTT.

The chain is built from TRBV19 and TRBJ2-7; 12 nucleotides line up with TRBD2. This CDR3 contains 18 residues. The J segment lost 0 bases and the V segment lost 4 bases, leaving 10 bases of the junction unmatched. The germline CDR1 and CDR2 sequences are LNHDA and SQIVND (reference sequence). For the CDR3, the DNA is TGTGCCAGTAGTACCCAGACTAGCGGGGGCCCCAGCTCCTACGAGCAGTACTTC. Residues: CASSTQTSGGPSSYEQYF.

This clone was counted only a few times. This chain connects TRBV5-1 to TRBJ2-3; 7 bases fit TRBD1. The CDR3 extends over 15 amino acids. Germline V gives CDR1 SGHRS, CDR2 YFSETQ. V lost 0 bases and J lost 2; bases outside the gene matches: 3. This CDR3 reads CASSLGQGHTDTQYF. In DNA, the CDR3 is TGCGCCAGCAGCTTGGGACAGGGTCACACAGATACGCAGTATTTT.

The J gene is TRBJ2-5, the V gene TRBV10-3; tentative D call: TRBD2 (5 bases). The V and J ends lost 6 bases and 5 bases respectively, with 7 bases between them. Germline loops: CDR1 ENHRY, CDR2 SYGVKD. The CDR3 runs 11 residues. CDR3 in amino acids: CAISPGETQYF. The CDR3 nucleotides are TGTGCCATCAGCCCGGGGGAGACCCAGTACTTC.

The V gene is TRBV14, the J gene TRBJ2-6; D is possibly TRBD1 or TRBD2 (5 bases each). The CDR3 is made up of 15 amino acids. Germline values: CDR1 SGHDN, CDR2 FVKESK. Trimming cost V 3 bases and J 5 bases, with 11 bases left between them. The CDR3 loop is CASSHRELWANVLTF. The CDR3 DNA is TGTGCCAGCAGCCACAGGGAGCTCTGGGCCAACGTCCTGACTTTC.

The CDR3 spells CASSKGKGIVNQPQHF. DNA of the CDR3: TGTGCCAGCAGCAAAGGTAAGGGTATAGTCAATCAGCCCCAGCATTTT. V is TRBV21-1 and J is TRBJ1-5. TRBV21-1 is described as a pseudogene. The CDR3 totals 16 residues.

The chain is built from TRBV6-5 and TRBJ1-1; 8 positions match TRBD1. Looked up from germline, CDR1 is MNHEY and CDR2 is SVGAGI. There are 15 residues in the CDR3. Germline trimming cut 0 bases from V and 6 bases from J; bases unmatched to any gene: 6. The CDR3 DNA reads TGTGCCAGCAGTTACTCTGGCAGGGGGCAAGCTGAAGCTTTCTTT. The encoded protein is CASSYSGRGQAEAFF.

The chain links TRBV5-1 to TRBJ2-7; D may be TRBD1 (6 bases). V was shortened by 0 bases and J by 2 bases, with 9 bases between the two germline ends. The CDR3 runs 14 residues. Germline V gives CDR1 SGHRS, CDR2 YFSETQ. This CDR3 reads CASSLGDTAYEQYF. CDR3 nucleotides: TGCGCCAGCAGCTTGGGGGACACAGCCTACGAGCAGTACTTC.

This clone was counted a few times. The V gene is TRBV6-6, the J gene TRBJ2-7; 7 bases map to TRBD1. Per the germline V gene, CDR1 is MNHNY and CDR2 is SVGAGI (reference sequence). Unmatched junction bases numbered 11, after V lost 6 bases and J lost 6 bases. This CDR3 has 14 residues. CDR3 coding DNA: TGTGCCAGCAGAAAGGGACAGCAGCTTAGCGAGCAGTACTTC. It codes for CASRKGQQLSEQYF.

The chain uses TRBV9 and TRBJ2-5, with a possible D match to TRBD2 (5 bases). The CDR3 spans 13 residues. Germline CDR1 and CDR2: SGDLS and YYNGEE. The V end was cut by 8 bases, the J end by 1 base, with 12 bases between. CDR3 loop: CASSSGLQETQYF. The CDR3, as DNA: TGTGCCAGTTCAAGCGGACTCCAAGAGACCCAGTACTTC.

V gene TRBV10-2 combines with J gene TRBJ1-5; 7 bases line up with TRBD1. V lost 3 bases, J lost 1 base, and 0 bases stayed unmatched. The CDR3 loop spans 14 amino acids. Germline V CDR1 and CDR2: WSHSY, SAAADI. The CDR3 loop is CASSEQGSNQPQHF. CDR3 in DNA: TGCGCCAGCAGTGAACAGGGGAGCAATCAGCCCCAGCATTTT.

This clone showed up just once. The chain joins TRBV4-2 to TRBJ2-5, with D possibly matching TRBD2 (6 bases). The CDR3 spans 15 residues. Germline CDR1 LGHNA, CDR2 YNFKEQ. V lost 4 bases, J lost 4 bases, and 16 bases lay in between. The CDR3: CASSRQTGTGETQYF. Written as DNA, the CDR3 is TGTGCCAGCAGCCGGCAGACCGGGACTGGAGAGACCCAGTACTTC.

This chain links TRBV19 with TRBJ1-2; D remains unclear. V lost 6 bases and J 5 bases, leaving 19 bases between the germline ends. The CDR3 runs 15 residues. Germline values: CDR1 LNHDA, CDR2 SQIVND (reference sequence). CDR3 loop: CASSPDKRTVYGYTF. The CDR3 region has the DNA TGTGCCAGTAGCCCAGACAAGCGGACTGTGTATGGCTACACCTTC.

CDR3 protein: CASTLLAGATNEQFF. The CDR3 DNA is TGTGCCAGCACGTTACTAGCGGGGGCCACCAATGAGCAGTTCTTC. This chain joins TRBV2 and TRBJ2-1; the match to TRBD2 covers 11 bases. Germline values: CDR1 SNHLY, CDR2 FYNNEI. Unmatched junction bases numbered 8, after V lost 7 bases and J lost 6 bases. This CDR3 contains 15 residues.

The chain links TRBV19 to TRBJ1-3; tentatively, D is TRBD1 (6 bases). The CDR3 has 14 amino acids. V was trimmed by 11 bases and J by 3 bases, leaving 17 bases between them. Looked up from germline, CDR1 is LNHDA and CDR2 is SQIVND (reference sequence). The DNA of the CDR3 is TGTGCCGCGACGAGAGGGGGATTTGGAAACACCATATATTTT. Translated, it gives CAATRGGFGNTIYF.